This T cell receptor (beta chain) was observed in a study of T-cell memory formation after mild COVID-19. Study details: Largely, the TCR clusters proved donor specific. Notes on the study in general: Among CD4+ contracting clones, most were CM and EM, and CD8+ ones EMRA. Some SARS-CoV-2-responding clones were already detected in memory before infection. A second wave expanding day 15 to 37 was CD4+-biased; contracting clones were balanced.

As concerns this clonotype: Its antigen is as yet unknown.

Germline loops: CDR1 SQVTM, CDR2 ANQGSEA. The V gene lost 1 base and the J gene lost 3 bases, with 13 bases spanning the gap. The CDR3 length is 14 residues. TCRdb reprocessed the 5' RACE reads with MiXCR, giving one entry per CDR3 protein. The profile covers over 25,000 distinct CDR3 sequences, with 20% to 25% appearing a single time and less than 2% taken by the ten largest. The sequenced material came from PBMCs or a T cell subset sorted from them (not recorded which). This TCR was sampled from an adult who had mild COVID-19 (a few samples of this study predate the infection). Cell type and time point are not known. This chain joins TRBV29-1 and TRBJ2-7, with D unresolved. The CDR3: CSVEGTGSIYEQYF. The CDR3 coding sequence is TGCAGCGTTGAAGGGACCGGGTCCATCTACGAGCAGTACTTC.